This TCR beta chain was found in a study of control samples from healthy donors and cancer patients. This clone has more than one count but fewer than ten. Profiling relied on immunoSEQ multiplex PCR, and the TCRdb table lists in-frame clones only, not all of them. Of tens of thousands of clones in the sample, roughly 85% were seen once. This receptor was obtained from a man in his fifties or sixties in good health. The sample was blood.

The CDR3 region has the DNA TGTGCCAGCAGTTACTCGAGATCGAGCGGGAACTACTACGAGCAGTACTTC. This codes for CASSYSRSSGNYYEQYF. V gene TRBV6-2 or TRBV6-3 combines with J gene TRBJ2-7, with 7 bases identical to TRBD2. The CDR3 contains 17 residues. Germline CDR1 is MNHEY and CDR2 is SVGEGT. V shed 0 bases, J shed 3 bases, and the junction held 11 bases outside the gene matches.